What follows are 5 T cell receptor beta chains derived from one specimen sequenced in a study of blood T cell repertoires in COVID-19. Profiled with immunoSEQ multiplex PCR; TCRdb holds only in-frame clones, not every one. The table records 90,000 to 100,000 clones, approximately 84% of them present only once. Sequencing was carried out using peripheral blood. The receptors here all came from a woman aged 60-75 years with acute or convalescent COVID-19.

The chain has TRBV2 and TRBJ1-4; 8 bases map to TRBD1. The CDR3 totals 16 residues. Trimming took 6 bases from V and 5 from J; bases not matched to a gene: 11. Germline CDR1 SNHLY, CDR2 FYNNEI. CDR3 bases: TGTGCCAGCAGCCGCCGGGGCAGGGGGCGAAATGAAAAACTGTTTTTT. Translated, it gives CASSRRGRGRNEKLFF.

This clone was recorded once. The chain joins TRBV2 to TRBJ2-2, with 8 positions matching TRBD2. V was clipped by 7 bases and J by 6 bases; unmatched bases: 10. Germline V gives CDR1 SNHLY, CDR2 FYNNEI. The CDR3 contains 15 residues. The CDR3 spells CASKPGGAMAGELFF. CDR3 sequence (DNA): TGTGCCAGCAAGCCCGGGGGGGCGATGGCCGGGGAGCTGTTTTTT. The full variable domain, its missing parts supplied by reference TRBV2 and TRBJ2-2, is EPEVTQTPSHQVTQMGQEVILRCVPISNHLYFYWYRQILGQKVEFLVSFYNNEISEKSEIFDDQFSVERPDGSNFTLKIRSTKLEDSAMYFCASKPGGAMAGELFFGEGSRLTVL.

This chain uses TRBV18 with TRBJ1-5; 12 bases line up with TRBD1. The CDR3 runs 15 residues. In germline, CDR1 is KGHSH, CDR2 LQKENI. The V segment lost 6 bases and the J segment 7 bases; nucleotides outside the gene matches: 7. The CDR3 sequence is CASSYTGTGGQPQHF. CDR3 DNA: TGTGCCAGCTCGTATACCGGGACAGGGGGCCAGCCCCAGCATTTT.

The chain couples TRBV21-1 to TRBJ1-5. TRBV21-1 is assigned pseudogene status. The length of the CDR3 is 16 residues. The CDR3 nucleotides read TGTGCCAGCAGGCCTAATACGGGGGGGGCCAGCCAGCCCCAGCATTTT. This codes for CASRPNTGGASQPQHF.

The chain combines TRBV19 with TRBJ2-2; 10 bases agree with TRBD1. V was pared by 10 bases and J by 6 bases, with 5 bases of the junction left unmatched. From germline, CDR1 is LNHDA and CDR2 SQIVND (reference sequence). The CDR3 is 13 amino acids. CDR3 sequence reads: CAIQTGGSGELFF. The CDR3 DNA reads TGTGCCATACAGACAGGGGGCTCCGGGGAGCTGTTTTTT.